This record concerns one TCR beta chain sequence. The antigen is not known. This record comes from a study of T cell responses to AZD1222 COVID-19 vaccine. Study conclusions and caveats: Spike-specific TCR depth and breadth grew after two AZD1222 doses. The CD4 TCRs associated with vaccination extended across spike and predominated at 160-218 and 743-854. The sample set comprised mostly white British donors with more females, and clonal diversity was possibly underestimated.

The protocol was immunoSEQ multiplex PCR, while the TCRdb copy is restricted to in-frame clones and leaves out a portion. Found here are about 77,000 clones, more than 90% of them singletons; the top ten hold roughly 4.5%. Second doses at about 4 or about 12 weeks were pooled. The receptor was derived from an adult who received the AZD1222 COVID-19 vaccine. The starting material was peripheral blood, obtained 28 days after the second AZD1222 dose.

The CDR3 protein is CSVHGDGYTF. DNA for the CDR3: TGCAGCGTTCATGGAGATGGCTACACCTTC. V and J are TRBV29-1 and TRBJ1-2; D unresolved. CDR1 is SQVTM, CDR2 ANQGSEA, per germline. Trimming removed 5 bases at V and 6 bases at J, with 7 bases between. This CDR3 comprises 10 residues.